These T cell receptor beta chains were read from a single sample in a study of T cells after yellow fever vaccination. MiXCR was run by TCRdb on the 5' RACE reads, yielding one entry per CDR3 protein. The data show some 350,000 distinct CDR3 sequences, 8.7% seen once. The sequences come from PBMCs, collected on the day of the first yellow fever vaccination. These receptors came from a man in his late teens or twenties who received the YFV17D yellow fever vaccine. The CDR3 runs from the conserved cysteine through the conserved F or W. Each record gives: clone size, CDR3 length, J gene, V gene, D gene, CDR3 protein, CDR3 DNA. A D gene is named only where the DNA matches it firmly. The size entry is marked missing in some rows and otherwise reads once, few, many or a size class.

clone_size: NA; cdr3_length: 13; j_call: TRBJ2-2; v_call: TRBV12-3/TRBV12-4; d_call: NA; cdr3_aa: CASIQGTFGELFF; cdr3_nt: TGTGCCAGCATCCAAGGGACTTTCGGGGAGCTGTTTTTT
clone_size: few; cdr3_length: 16; j_call: TRBJ2-1; v_call: TRBV18; d_call: NA; cdr3_aa: CASSPSGGRPYNEQFF; cdr3_nt: TGTGCCAGCTCACCCAGTGGAGGGAGGCCCTACAATGAGCAGTTCTTC
clone_size: many; cdr3_length: 13; j_call: TRBJ1-2; v_call: TRBV5-8; d_call: NA; cdr3_aa: CASRWGRPYGYTF; cdr3_nt: TGTGCCTCCCGGTGGGGCAGACCCTATGGCTACACCTTC
clone_size: many; cdr3_length: 13; j_call: TRBJ1-5; v_call: TRBV29-1; d_call: NA; cdr3_aa: CSVATGLNQPQHF; cdr3_nt: TGCAGCGTGGCAACAGGGTTAAATCAGCCCCAGCATTTT
clone_size: NA; cdr3_length: 17; j_call: TRBJ2-1; v_call: TRBV2; d_call: NA; cdr3_aa: CASSVPKKRGSYNEQFF; cdr3_nt: TGTGCCAGCAGTGTCCCAAAAAAGAGGGGATCCTACAATGAGCAGTTCTTC
clone_size: NA; cdr3_length: 14; j_call: TRBJ1-1; v_call: TRBV7-8; d_call: NA; cdr3_aa: CASSWWKGNTEAFF; cdr3_nt: TGTGCCAGCAGCTGGTGGAAGGGAAACACTGAAGCTTTCTTT
clone_size: NA; cdr3_length: 16; j_call: TRBJ2-1; v_call: TRBV5-1; d_call: NA; cdr3_aa: CASQEVGREFYNEQFF; cdr3_nt: TGCGCCAGCCAAGAGGTCGGGCGGGAATTCTACAATGAGCAGTTCTTC
clone_size: NA; cdr3_length: 15; j_call: TRBJ2-5; v_call: TRBV20-1; d_call: TRBD1; cdr3_aa: CSATDRGCSRETQYF; cdr3_nt: TGCAGTGCCACTGACAGGGGGTGTTCGAGAGAGACCCAGTACTTC
clone_size: few; cdr3_length: 13; j_call: TRBJ2-1; v_call: TRBV29-1; d_call: NA; cdr3_aa: CSVADSSYNEQFF; cdr3_nt: TGCAGCGTTGCTGACTCGTCCTACAATGAGCAGTTCTTC
clone_size: NA; cdr3_length: 15; j_call: TRBJ1-2; v_call: TRBV7-2; d_call: NA; cdr3_aa: CASSPSDRGSRGYTF; cdr3_nt: TGTGCCAGCAGCCCGTCGGACAGAGGAAGTCGGGGCTACACCTTC
clone_size: NA; cdr3_length: 15; j_call: TRBJ1-1; v_call: TRBV5-4; d_call: NA; cdr3_aa: CASSLPVVGRTEAFF; cdr3_nt: TGTGCCAGCAGCTTACCTGTAGTTGGAAGGACTGAAGCTTTCTTT